This TCR beta chain originates from a study of T cells after yellow fever vaccination. Study conclusions and caveats: Post-booster repertoires contained most primary-vaccination clones again (roughly 96% CD4, roughly 90% CD8). Just a small share of clonotypes turned up in the CD4 compartment as well as the CD8 compartment. The secondary T-cell response peaked on day 5, not day 15, but was weaker.

The study made its TCR cDNA through 5'RACE template switching. That step introduced a universal primer site along with UMIs. TCRdb independently ran MiXCR on the 5' RACE reads; one entry per CDR3 protein. The sample shows more than 200,000 distinct CDR3 sequences, about 3.7% of them seen only once. Trimming stripped 2 bases from V and 2 bases from J, with 8 bases between. CDR1 SGHTA and CDR2 FQGNSA come from the germline V gene. The CDR3 runs to 14 residues. In its sample, this clonotype was seen many times. Its antigen is undetermined. The TCR comes from a man aged 18 to 29 who received the YFV17D yellow fever vaccine. This rearrangement joins TRBV7-2 to TRBJ2-3, with a tentative D call TRBD1 (5 bases). The input for sequencing was PBMCs, taken 15 days after the yellow fever booster vaccination. The CDR3 region has the DNA TGTGCCAGCAGCTTAACCAGGGTCACAGATACGCAGTATTTT. Its translation is CASSLTRVTDTQYF.